This TCR beta chain was retrieved from a study of tissue T cells after allogeneic stem cell transplantation. The germline V gene has CDR1 GTSNPN and CDR2 SVGIG (reference sequence). Trimming pared 5 bases from V and 0 bases from J, leaving 8 bases between. The CDR3 loop spans 13 amino acids. TCRbeta CDR3 was sequenced at survey depth with template counts. The table came from immunoSEQ multiplex PCR; TCRdb's copy has only in-frame clones and leaves some out. The table lists some 28,000 clones, over 75% of them singletons. This sequence joins TRBV30 and TRBJ2-1; D is unclear. The clonotype was recovered from a woman aged 18-49 years who later had graft-versus-host disease after an allogeneic stem cell transplant. The specimen was blood, collected before transplantation. The chain's CDR3 is CAWDMSSYNEQFF. The DNA for the CDR3 is TGTGCCTGGGACATGAGCTCCTACAATGAGCAGTTCTTC.